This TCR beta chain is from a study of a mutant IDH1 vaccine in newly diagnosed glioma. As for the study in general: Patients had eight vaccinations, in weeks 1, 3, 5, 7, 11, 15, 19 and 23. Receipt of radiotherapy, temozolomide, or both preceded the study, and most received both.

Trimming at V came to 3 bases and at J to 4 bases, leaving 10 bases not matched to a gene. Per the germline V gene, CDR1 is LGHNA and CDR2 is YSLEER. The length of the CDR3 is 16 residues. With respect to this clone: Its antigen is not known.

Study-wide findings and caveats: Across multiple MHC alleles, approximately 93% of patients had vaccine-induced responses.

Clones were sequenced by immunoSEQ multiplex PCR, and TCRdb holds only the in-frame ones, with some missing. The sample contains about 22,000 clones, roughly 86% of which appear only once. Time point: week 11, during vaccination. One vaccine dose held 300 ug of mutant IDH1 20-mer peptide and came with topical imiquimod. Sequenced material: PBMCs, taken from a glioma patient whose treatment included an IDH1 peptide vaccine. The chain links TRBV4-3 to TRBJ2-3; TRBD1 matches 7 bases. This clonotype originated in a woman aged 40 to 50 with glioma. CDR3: CASSHYKRQGADTQYF. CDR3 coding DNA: TGCGCCAGCAGCCATTATAAGAGGCAGGGGGCAGATACGCAGTATTTT.